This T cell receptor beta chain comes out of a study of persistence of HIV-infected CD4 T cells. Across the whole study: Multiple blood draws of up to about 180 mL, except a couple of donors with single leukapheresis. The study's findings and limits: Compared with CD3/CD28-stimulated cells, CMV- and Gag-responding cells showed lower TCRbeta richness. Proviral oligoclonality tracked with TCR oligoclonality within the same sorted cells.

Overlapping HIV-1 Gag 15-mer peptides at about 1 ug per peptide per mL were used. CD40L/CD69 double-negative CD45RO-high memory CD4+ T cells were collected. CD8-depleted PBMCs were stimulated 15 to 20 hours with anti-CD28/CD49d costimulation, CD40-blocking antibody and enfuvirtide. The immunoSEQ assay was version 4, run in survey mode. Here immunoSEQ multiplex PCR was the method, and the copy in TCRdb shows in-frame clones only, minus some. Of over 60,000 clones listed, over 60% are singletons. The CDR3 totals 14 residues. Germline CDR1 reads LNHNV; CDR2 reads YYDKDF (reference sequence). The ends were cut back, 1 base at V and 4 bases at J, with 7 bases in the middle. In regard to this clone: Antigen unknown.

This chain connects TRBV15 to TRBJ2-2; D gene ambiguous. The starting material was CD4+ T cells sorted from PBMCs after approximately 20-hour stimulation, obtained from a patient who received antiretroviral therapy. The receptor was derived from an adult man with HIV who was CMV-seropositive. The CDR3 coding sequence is TGTGCCACCAGCAGAGTTAGGTCCACCGGGGAGCTGTTTTTT. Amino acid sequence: CATSRVRSTGELFF.